This T cell receptor (beta chain) was observed in a study of shared clonotypes between healthy human individuals. The germline V and J ends were trimmed by 4 bases and 1 base, with 13 bases remaining between them. Germline V gene data show CDR1 as SGHRS and CDR2 as YFSETQ. The CDR3 is 15 residues long. Clones were read by immunoSEQ multiplex PCR, and TCRdb kept only the in-frame ones, dropping some. The sample contains under 1,100,000 clones, approximately 80% of which appear only once. The source is a man between 18 and 29 years old in good health. Some clones in this sample may be carry-over from other donors' samples. Sequencing was done on a sample of memory CD4+ T cells from PBMCs. Subset meaning: CD45RA-negative fraction. This chain links TRBV5-1 with TRBJ2-3, with D hard to call. CDR3 bases: TGCGCCAGCAGCCCTGGCCATTATGGCACAGATACGCAGTATTTT. Translation gives CASSPGHYGTDTQYF.